One and the same sample provided the 11 T cell receptor beta chains below, sequenced in a study of blood T cell repertoires in COVID-19. Using immunoSEQ multiplex PCR, the repertoire was profiled, and TCRdb retains in-frame clones only, with some absent. The table shows around 270,000 clones, with less than 90% occurring only once. Sequenced: peripheral blood. These receptors were collected from a woman between 40 and 50 years old who had recovered from COVID-19.

This chain connects TRBV11-2 to TRBJ2-1; D gene unclear. Trimming removed 7 bases from V and 4 bases from J, with 11 bases in between. Germline CDR1 is SGHAT and CDR2 is FQNNGV. CDR3 length: 13 residues. The DNA for the CDR3 is TGTGCCAGCACCCAGGATGAATACAATGAGCAGTTCTTC. This codes for CASTQDEYNEQFF.

This chain joins TRBV2 and TRBJ2-2; TRBD1 matches at 9 bases. Trimming removed 3 bases from V and 6 bases from J; junction bases left unmatched: 8. Germline V gene sequence: CDR1 SNHLY, CDR2 FYNNEI. CDR3 length: 16 amino acids. CDR3 loop: CASSDPGQGAAGELFF. The CDR3 DNA reads as TGTGCCAGCAGTGACCCGGGACAGGGCGCGGCCGGGGAGCTGTTTTTT.

The sample holds a few counts of this clone. This chain uses TRBV2 with TRBJ2-5, with D unclear. CDR1 is SNHLY, CDR2 FYNNEI, per germline. This CDR3 has 14 residues. V was trimmed by 7 bases and J by 0 bases, leaving 12 bases between them. The CDR3 here is CASNPQANQETQYF. The CDR3 DNA reads TGTGCCAGCAATCCTCAGGCGAACCAAGAGACCCAGTACTTC.

This chain uses TRBV25-1 with TRBJ1-5; D remains ambiguous. V lost 5 bases and J 5 bases, leaving 13 bases between the germline ends. Germline V lookup: CDR1 MGHDK, CDR2 SYGVNS. The CDR3 length is 14 residues. The CDR3 here is CASSPAGEYQPQHF. Written as DNA, the CDR3 is TGTGCCAGCAGTCCGGCCGGGGAATATCAGCCCCAGCATTTT.

This chain connects TRBV30 to TRBJ2-2, with 12 positions matching TRBD2. This CDR3 is built from 13 residues. In germline, CDR1 is GTSNPN, CDR2 SVGIG (reference sequence). CDR3 in amino acids: CARTSGGTGELFF. DNA of the CDR3: TGTGCACGTACTAGCGGGGGGACCGGGGAGCTGTTTTTT.

V and J are TRBV2 and TRBJ2-5; TRBD2 matches 7 bases. Germline CDR1 is SNHLY and CDR2 is FYNNEI. There are 14 residues in the CDR3. Unmatched junction bases numbered 7, after V lost 6 bases and J lost 3 bases. This chain's CDR3 is CASRPGTNEETQYF. The DNA of the CDR3 is TGTGCCAGCAGGCCCGGGACTAACGAAGAGACCCAGTACTTC.

This clone was detected only once. This chain uses TRBV6-5 with TRBJ2-1, with D perhaps TRBD1 (6 bases). CDR1 and CDR2 from the germline V gene are MNHEY and SVGAGI. The CDR3 consists of 13 residues. V lost 9 bases and J lost 4, with 13 bases in between. The CDR3 DNA follows: TGTGCCAGTCGCCAGGGGTGGTACAATGAGCAGTTCTTC. This encodes CASRQGWYNEQFF.

DNA for the CDR3: TGTGCCAGCAGTTTTGGGTCGGAGGAGACCCAGTACTTC. Encoded protein: CASSFGSEETQYF. The V call is TRBV12-3 or TRBV12-4, the J call TRBJ2-5; no clear D. This CDR3 is built from 13 residues. With 3 bases removed from V and 5 bases from J, the gap between germline ends came to 10 bases.

This chain joins TRBV5-1 and TRBJ2-7, with TRBD1 matching 10 bases. Germline loops: CDR1 SGHRS, CDR2 YFSETQ. The CDR3 is 14 residues long. J gave up 4 bases and V 4 bases, and 5 bases lay outside the gene matches. The CDR3 sequence: CASSPGTGDYEQYF. CDR3 nucleotides: TGCGCCAGCAGCCCCGGGACAGGGGATTACGAGCAGTACTTC.

This clone was recorded a few times. Other DNA variants within this sample encode the same CDR3. This rearrangement joins TRBV5-1 to TRBJ2-7, with 9 bases that match TRBD1. This CDR3 has 14 residues. Germline V gene data show CDR1 as SGHRS and CDR2 as YFSETQ. Losses at the gene ends were 3 bases for V and 4 bases for J; bases not matched to a gene: 5. This CDR3 reads CASSWGQGAYEQYF. The CDR3 DNA reads as TGCGCCAGCAGCTGGGGACAGGGAGCTTACGAGCAGTACTTC.

The table lists this clone with a count of one. This chain joins TRBV6-5 and TRBJ2-5; a possible D gene is TRBD2 (5 bases). The CDR3 loop spans 11 amino acids. CDR1 and CDR2 (germline): MNHEY, SVGAGI. Trimming pared 8 bases from V and 6 bases from J, leaving 10 bases between. Written as DNA, the CDR3 is TGTGCCAGCGAGGGATGGAAGACCCAGTACTTC. As protein: CASEGWKTQYF.